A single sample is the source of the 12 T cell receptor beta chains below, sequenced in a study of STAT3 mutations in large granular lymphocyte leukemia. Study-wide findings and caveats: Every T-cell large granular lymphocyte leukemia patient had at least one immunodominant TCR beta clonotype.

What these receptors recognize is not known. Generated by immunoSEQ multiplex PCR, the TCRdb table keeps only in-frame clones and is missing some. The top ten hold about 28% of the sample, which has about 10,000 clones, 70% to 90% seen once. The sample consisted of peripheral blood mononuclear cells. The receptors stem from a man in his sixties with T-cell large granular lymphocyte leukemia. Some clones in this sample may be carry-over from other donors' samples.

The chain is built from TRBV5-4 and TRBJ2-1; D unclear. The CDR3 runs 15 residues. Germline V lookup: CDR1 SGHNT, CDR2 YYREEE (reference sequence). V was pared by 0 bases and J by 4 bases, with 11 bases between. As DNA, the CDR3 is TGTGCCAGCAGCTTGGTAGGCGGAATTTACAATGAGCAGTTCTTC. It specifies CASSLVGGIYNEQFF.

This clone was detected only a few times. The CDR3 DNA reads as TGCGCCAGCAGCCCATCGGCAGGGTTGGGGGAGCAGTACTTC. Its protein product is CASSPSAGLGEQYF. The V gene is TRBV5-1, the J gene TRBJ2-7, with D possibly TRBD1 on 5 matching bases. In germline, CDR1 is SGHRS, CDR2 YFSETQ. The CDR3 extends over 14 amino acids. V lost 4 bases and J lost 7, with 18 bases in between.

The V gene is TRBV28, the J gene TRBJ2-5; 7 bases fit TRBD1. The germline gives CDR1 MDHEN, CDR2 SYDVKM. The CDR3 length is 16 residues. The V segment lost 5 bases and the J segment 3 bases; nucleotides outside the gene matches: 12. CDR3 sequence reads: CASSPRGTGTEETQYF. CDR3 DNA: TGTGCCAGCAGTCCTCGTGGCACCGGGACAGAAGAGACCCAGTACTTC.

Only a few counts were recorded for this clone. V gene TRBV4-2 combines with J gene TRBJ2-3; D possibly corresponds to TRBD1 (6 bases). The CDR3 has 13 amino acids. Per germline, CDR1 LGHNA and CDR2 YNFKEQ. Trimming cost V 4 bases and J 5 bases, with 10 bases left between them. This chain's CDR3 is CASSRTTGDTQYF. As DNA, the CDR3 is TGTGCCAGCAGCCGGACGACAGGAGATACGCAGTATTTT.

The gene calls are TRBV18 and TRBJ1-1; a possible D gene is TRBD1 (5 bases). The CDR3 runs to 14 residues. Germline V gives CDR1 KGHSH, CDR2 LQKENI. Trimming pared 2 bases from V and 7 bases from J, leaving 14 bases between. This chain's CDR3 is CASSPVGGRGEAFF. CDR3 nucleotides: TGTGCCAGCTCACCAGTGGGAGGGAGGGGTGAAGCTTTCTTT.

The CDR3 nucleotides read TGTGCCAGCAGTTACTCGACCCGGGCCTACAATGAGCAGTTCTTC. Protein sequence: CASSYSTRAYNEQFF. This sequence joins TRBV6-6 and TRBJ2-1; D is unresolved. Germline loops: CDR1 MNHNY, CDR2 SVGAGI (reference sequence). Trimming pared 0 bases from V and 2 bases from J, leaving 8 bases between. This CDR3 contains 15 residues.

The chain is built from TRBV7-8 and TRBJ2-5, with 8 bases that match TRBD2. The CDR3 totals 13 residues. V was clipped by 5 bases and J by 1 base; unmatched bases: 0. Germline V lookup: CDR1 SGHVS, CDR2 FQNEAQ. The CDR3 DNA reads TGTGCCAGCAGCGGACTAGCCCAAGAGACCCAGTACTTC. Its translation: CASSGLAQETQYF.

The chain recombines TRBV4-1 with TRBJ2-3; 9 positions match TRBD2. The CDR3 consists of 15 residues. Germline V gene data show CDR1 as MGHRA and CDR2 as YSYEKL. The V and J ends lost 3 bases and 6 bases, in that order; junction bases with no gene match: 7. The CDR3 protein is CASSHGMSGGDTQYF. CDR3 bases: TGCGCCAGCAGCCATGGGATGAGCGGGGGGGATACGCAGTATTTT.

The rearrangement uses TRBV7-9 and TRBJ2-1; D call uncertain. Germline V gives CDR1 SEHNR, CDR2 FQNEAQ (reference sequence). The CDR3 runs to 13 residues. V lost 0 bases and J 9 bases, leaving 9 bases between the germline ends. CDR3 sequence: CASSLADVPEQFF. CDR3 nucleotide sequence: TGTGCCAGCAGCTTAGCAGACGTCCCTGAGCAGTTCTTC.

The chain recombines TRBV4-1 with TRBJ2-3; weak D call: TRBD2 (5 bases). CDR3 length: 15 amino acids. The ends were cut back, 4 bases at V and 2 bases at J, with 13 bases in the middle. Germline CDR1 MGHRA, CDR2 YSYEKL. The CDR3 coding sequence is TGCGCCAGCAGCCCCCGGGAAGGGCCCACAGATACGCAGTATTTT. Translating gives CASSPREGPTDTQYF.

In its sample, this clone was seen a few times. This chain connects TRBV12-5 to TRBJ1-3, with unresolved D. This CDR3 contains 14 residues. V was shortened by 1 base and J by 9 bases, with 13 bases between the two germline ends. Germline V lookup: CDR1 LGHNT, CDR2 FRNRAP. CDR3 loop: CASGLDRTGSTIYF. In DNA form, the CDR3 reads TGTGCTAGTGGTTTGGACCGAACTGGGAGCACCATATATTTT.

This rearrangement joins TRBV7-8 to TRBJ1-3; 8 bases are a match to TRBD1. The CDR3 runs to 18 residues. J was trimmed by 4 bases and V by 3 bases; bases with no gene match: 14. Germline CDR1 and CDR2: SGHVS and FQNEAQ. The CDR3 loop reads CASSFSHLTGAAGNTIYF. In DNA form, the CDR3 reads TGTGCCAGCAGCTTTAGCCACCTGACAGGGGCGGCAGGAAACACCATATATTTT.